Detailed here is one TCR beta chain. Its specificity is unknown. The assay was immunoSEQ multiplex PCR, and TCRdb's table has in-frame clones only and misses some. The data contain approximately 530,000 clones, almost 97% of them seen just once; the ten biggest clones take up 0.055% to 0.075%. CDR3 size: 15 residues. V lost 5 bases, J lost 4 bases, and 5 bases stayed unmatched. The germline V gene has CDR1 SGHTS and CDR2 YDEGEE. The data stem from a study of shared clonotypes between healthy human individuals. Findings and caveats of the study: It was the non-shared clonotypes that had lower generation probabilities than clonotypes shared by all four donors.

The TCR originated in a young woman in good health. The source material was naive CD4+ T cells sorted from blood. Described subset: CD45RA+ positively selected. The V and J genes are TRBV5-8 and TRBJ2-6; 8 nucleotides match TRBD1. CDR3 DNA: TGTGCCAGCAGTCCGGACAGGGCCGGGGCCAACGTCCTGACTTTC. Translating gives CASSPDRAGANVLTF. Together with reference TRBV5-8 and TRBJ2-6, the CDR3 gives the full variable domain: EAGVTQSPTHLIKTRGQQATLRCSPISGHTSVYWYQQALGLGLQFLLWYDEGEERNRGNFPPRFSGRQFPNYSSELNVNALELEDSALYLCASSPDRAGANVLTFGAGSRLTVL.